This T cell receptor beta chain comes out of a study of blood T cell repertoires in COVID-19. On the study more broadly: The United States, Italy and Spain supplied acute and convalescent COVID-19 samples.

V gave up 1 base and J gave up 8 bases, with 5 bases separating them. The CDR3 is made up of 11 amino acids. The germline V gene has CDR1 SNHLY and CDR2 FYNNEI. TCRdb keeps only in-frame clones here, not all; method: immunoSEQ multiplex PCR. The sample shows 140,000 to 150,000 clones, 86% of them seen only once. Sequenced: PBMCs or T cells enriched from blood (not recorded which). The V and J genes are TRBV2 and TRBJ1-2; no reliable D call. This receptor was identified in a man aged 50 to 60 who had recovered from COVID-19. CDR3 in amino acids: CASSEGGGYTF. The CDR3 DNA sequence: TGTGCCAGCAGTGAAGGAGGAGGCTACACCTTC.